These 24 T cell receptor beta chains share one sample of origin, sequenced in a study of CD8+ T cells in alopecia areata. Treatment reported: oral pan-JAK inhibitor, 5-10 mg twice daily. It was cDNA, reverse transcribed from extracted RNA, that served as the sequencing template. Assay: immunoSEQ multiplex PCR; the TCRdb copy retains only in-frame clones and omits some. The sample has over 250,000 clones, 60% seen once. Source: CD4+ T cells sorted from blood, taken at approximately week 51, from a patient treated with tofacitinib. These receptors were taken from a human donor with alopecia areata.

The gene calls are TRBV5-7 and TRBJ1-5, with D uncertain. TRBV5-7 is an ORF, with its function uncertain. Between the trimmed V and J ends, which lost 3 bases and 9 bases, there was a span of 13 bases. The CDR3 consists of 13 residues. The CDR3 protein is CASSSRNVGPQHF. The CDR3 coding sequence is TGTGCCAGCAGCTCGCGGAACGTTGGGCCCCAGCATTTT.

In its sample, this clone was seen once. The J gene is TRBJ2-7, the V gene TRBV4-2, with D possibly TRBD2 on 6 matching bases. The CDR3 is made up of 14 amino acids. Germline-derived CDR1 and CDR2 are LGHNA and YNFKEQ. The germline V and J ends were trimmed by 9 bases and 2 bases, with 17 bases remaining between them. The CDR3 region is CASSEGRITYEQYF. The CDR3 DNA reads TGTGCCAGTTCGGAGGGACGGATAACCTACGAGCAGTACTTC.

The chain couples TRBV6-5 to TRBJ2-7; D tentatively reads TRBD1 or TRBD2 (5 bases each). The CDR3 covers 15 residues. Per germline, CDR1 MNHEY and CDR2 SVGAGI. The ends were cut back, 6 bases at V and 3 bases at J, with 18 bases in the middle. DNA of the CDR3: TGTGCCAGCAGAGAGCCGAGGGGTACTCACTACGAGCAGTACTTC. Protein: CASREPRGTHYEQYF.

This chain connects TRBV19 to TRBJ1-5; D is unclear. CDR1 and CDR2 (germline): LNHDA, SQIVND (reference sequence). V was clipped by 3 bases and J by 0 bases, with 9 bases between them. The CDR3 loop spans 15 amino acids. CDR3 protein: CASSISTSSNQPQHF. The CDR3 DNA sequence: TGTGCCAGTAGTATTTCCACTTCTAGCAATCAGCCCCAGCATTTT. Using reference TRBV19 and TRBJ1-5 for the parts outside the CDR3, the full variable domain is DGGITQSPKYLFRKEGQNVTLSCEQNLNHDAMYWYRQDPGQGLRLIYYSQIVNDFQKGDIAEGYSVSREKKESFPLTVTSAQKNPTAFYLCASSISTSSNQPQHFGDGTRLSIL.

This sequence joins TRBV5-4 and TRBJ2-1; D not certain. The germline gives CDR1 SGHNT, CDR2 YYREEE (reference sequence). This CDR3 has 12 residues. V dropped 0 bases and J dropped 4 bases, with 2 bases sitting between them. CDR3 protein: CASSLAYNEQFF. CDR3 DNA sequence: TGTGCCAGCAGCTTGGCTTACAATGAGCAGTTCTTC.

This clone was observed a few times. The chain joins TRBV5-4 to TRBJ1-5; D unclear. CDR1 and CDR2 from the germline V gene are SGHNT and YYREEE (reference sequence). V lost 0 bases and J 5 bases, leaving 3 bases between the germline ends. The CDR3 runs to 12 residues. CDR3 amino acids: CASSLVDQPQHF. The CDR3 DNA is TGTGCCAGCAGCTTGGTTGATCAGCCCCAGCATTTT.

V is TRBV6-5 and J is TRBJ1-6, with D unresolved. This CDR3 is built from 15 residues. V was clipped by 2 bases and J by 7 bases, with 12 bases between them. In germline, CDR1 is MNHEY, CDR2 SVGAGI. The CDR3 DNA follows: TGTGCCAGCAGTTACGAGGGTCCGGGGAATTCACCCCTCCACTTT. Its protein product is CASSYEGPGNSPLHF.

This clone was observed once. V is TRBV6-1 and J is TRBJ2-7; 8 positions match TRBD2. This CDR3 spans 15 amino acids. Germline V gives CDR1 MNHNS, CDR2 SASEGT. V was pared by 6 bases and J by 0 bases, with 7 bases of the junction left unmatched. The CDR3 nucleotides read TGTGCCAGCAGCCCACGGGAGGGTCACTCCTACGAGCAGTACTTC. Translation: CASSPREGHSYEQYF.

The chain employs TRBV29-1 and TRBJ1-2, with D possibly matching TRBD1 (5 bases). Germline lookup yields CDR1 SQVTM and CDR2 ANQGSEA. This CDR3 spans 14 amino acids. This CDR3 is CTSRGSSSSYGYTF. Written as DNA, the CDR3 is TGCACCTCCCGGGGCAGTTCCTCTAGCTATGGCTACACCTTC. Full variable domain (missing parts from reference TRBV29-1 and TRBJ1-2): SAVISQKPSRDICQRGTSLTIQCQVDSQVTMMFWYRQQPGQSLTLIATANQGSEATYESGFVIDKFPISRPNLTFSTLTVSNMSPEDSSIYLCTSRGSSSSYGYTFGSGTRLTVV.

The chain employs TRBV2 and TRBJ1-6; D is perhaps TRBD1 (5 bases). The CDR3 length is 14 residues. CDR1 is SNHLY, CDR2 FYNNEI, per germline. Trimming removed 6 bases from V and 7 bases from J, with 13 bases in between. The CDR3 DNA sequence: TGTGCCAGCAGAGGAGGAGGGGTAAATTCACCCCTCCACTTT. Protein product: CASRGGGVNSPLHF.

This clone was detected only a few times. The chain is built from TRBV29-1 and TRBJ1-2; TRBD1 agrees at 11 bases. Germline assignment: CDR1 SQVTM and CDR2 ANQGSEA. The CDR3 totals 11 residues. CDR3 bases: TGCAGAGCGGGACAGGGGGGTGGCTACACCTTC. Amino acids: CRAGQGGGYTF.

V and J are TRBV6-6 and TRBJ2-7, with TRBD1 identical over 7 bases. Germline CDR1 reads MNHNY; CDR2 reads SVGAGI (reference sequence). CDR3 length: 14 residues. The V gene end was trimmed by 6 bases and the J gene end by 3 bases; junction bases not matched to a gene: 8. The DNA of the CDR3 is TGTGCCAGCAGCTCCGGGACAGTACTCTACGAGCAGTACTTC. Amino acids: CASSSGTVLYEQYF.

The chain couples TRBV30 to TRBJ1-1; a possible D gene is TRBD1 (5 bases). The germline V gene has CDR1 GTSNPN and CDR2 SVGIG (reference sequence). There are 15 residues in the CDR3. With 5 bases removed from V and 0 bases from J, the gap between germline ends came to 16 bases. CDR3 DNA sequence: TGTGCCTGGTACCTTCAGGGTGTGGTGAACACTGAAGCTTTCTTT. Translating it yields CAWYLQGVVNTEAFF.

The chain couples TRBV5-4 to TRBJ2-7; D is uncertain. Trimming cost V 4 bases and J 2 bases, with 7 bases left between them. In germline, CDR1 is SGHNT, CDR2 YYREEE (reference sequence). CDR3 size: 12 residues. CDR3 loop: CASSKGAYEQYF. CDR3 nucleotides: TGTGCCAGCAGCAAAGGCGCCTACGAGCAGTACTTC.

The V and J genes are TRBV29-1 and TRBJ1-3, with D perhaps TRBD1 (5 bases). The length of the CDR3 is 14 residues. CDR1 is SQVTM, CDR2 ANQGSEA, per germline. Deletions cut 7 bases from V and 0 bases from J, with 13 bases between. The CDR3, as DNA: TGCAGCGCCTTACAGGTGAACTCTGGAAACACCATATATTTT. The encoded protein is CSALQVNSGNTIYF.

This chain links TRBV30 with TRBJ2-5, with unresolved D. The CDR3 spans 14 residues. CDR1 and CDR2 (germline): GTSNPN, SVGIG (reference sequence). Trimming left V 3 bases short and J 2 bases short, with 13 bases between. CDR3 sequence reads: CAWRTPGGQETQYF. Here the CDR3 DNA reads TGTGCCTGGAGGACTCCCGGCGGTCAAGAGACCCAGTACTTC. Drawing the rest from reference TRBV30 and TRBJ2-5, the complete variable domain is SQTIHQWPATLVQPVGSPLSLECTVEGTSNPNLYWYRQAAGRGLQLLFYSVGIGQISSEVPQNLSASRPQDRQFILSSKKLLLSDSGFYLCAWRTPGGQETQYFGPGTRLLVL.

The chain's CDR3 is CSVEDPSGPGSYEQYF. DNA of the CDR3: TGCAGCGTTGAAGACCCATCAGGGCCCGGGTCCTACGAGCAGTACTTC. V and J are TRBV29-1 and TRBJ2-7; D may be TRBD1 (5 bases). The CDR3 is made up of 16 amino acids. V was pared by 0 bases and J by 1 base, with 16 bases between. Germline V lookup: CDR1 SQVTM, CDR2 ANQGSEA.

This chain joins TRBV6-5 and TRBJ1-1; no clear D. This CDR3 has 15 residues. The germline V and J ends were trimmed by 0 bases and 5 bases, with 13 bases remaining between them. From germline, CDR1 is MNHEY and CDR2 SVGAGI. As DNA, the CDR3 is TGTGCCAGCAGTTACTCGGCGGCGGGAGGGACTGAAGCTTTCTTT. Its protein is CASSYSAAGGTEAFF.

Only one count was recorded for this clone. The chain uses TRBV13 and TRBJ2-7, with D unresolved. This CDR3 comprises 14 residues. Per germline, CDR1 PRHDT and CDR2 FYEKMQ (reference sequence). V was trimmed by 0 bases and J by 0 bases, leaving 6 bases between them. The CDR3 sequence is CASSLGGNSYEQYF. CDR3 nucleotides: TGTGCCAGCAGCTTAGGCGGCAACTCCTACGAGCAGTACTTC. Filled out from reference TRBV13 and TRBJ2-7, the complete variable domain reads AAGVIQSPRHLIKEKRETATLKCYPIPRHDTVYWYQQGPGQDPQFLISFYEKMQSDKGSIPDRFSAQQFSDYHSELNMSSLELGDSALYFCASSLGGNSYEQYFGPGTRLTVT.

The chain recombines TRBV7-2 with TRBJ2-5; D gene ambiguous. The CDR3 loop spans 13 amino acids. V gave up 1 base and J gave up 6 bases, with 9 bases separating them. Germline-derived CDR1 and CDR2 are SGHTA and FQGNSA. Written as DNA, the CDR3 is TGTGCCAGCAGCTTAGATGGCTGGCAGACCCAGTACTTC. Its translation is CASSLDGWQTQYF.

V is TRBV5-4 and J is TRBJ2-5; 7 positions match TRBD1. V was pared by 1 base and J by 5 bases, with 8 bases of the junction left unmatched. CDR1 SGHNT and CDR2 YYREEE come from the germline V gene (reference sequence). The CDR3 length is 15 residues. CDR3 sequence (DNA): TGTGCCAGCAGCTTGAAGGGGGCCCTTGGGGAGACCCAGTACTTC. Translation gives CASSLKGALGETQYF.

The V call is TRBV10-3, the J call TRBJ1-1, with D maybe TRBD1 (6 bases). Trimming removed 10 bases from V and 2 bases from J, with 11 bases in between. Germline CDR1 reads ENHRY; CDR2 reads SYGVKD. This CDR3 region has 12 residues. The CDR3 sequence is CATSGVNTEAFF. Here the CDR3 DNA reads TGTGCCACATCAGGGGTTAACACTGAAGCTTTCTTT.

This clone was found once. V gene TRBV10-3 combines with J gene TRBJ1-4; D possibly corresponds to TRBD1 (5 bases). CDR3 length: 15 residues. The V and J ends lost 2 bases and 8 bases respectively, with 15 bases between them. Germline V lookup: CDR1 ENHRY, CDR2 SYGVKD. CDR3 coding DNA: TGTGCCATCAGTGAGGGGCCTGGGAGGGACGAAAAACTGTTTTTT. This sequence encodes CAISEGPGRDEKLFF.

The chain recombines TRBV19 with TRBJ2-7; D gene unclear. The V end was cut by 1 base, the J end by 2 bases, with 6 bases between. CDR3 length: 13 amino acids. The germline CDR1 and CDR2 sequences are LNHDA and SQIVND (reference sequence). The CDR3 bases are TGTGCCAGTAGTATAGCGACACCCTACGAGCAGTACTTC. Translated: CASSIATPYEQYF.